This TCR beta chain was identified during a study of blood T cell repertoires in COVID-19. Study information: Sample material is recorded as cDNA or gDNA derived from T cells, B-cell-depleted T cells, or PBMCs.

Germline loops: CDR1 MNHEY, CDR2 SVGAGI. The V gene lost 8 bases and the J gene lost 8 bases, with 12 bases spanning the gap. This CDR3 is 11 amino acids long. Per the original data handling: The authors estimated nucleated cell counts from reference gene primer amplification. The method was immunoSEQ multiplex PCR; TCRdb's version includes in-frame clones alone and lacks a portion of them. From that table come the V and J calls and clone size; the DNA was used to work out D and trimming. This table holds tens of thousands of clones, 86% found once. The specimen sequenced was peripheral blood. This TCR came from a middle-aged man with active COVID-19. The chain links TRBV6-5 to TRBJ1-2; D possibly corresponds to TRBD1 (5 bases). CDR3 nucleotide sequence: TGTGCCAGCGGGGCATCCTTCGGCTACACCTTC. Its translation: CASGASFGYTF.